The T cell receptor (beta chain) under discussion was sequenced for a study of CD8+CD57+ T cells in acquired aplastic anemia. Previously, flow cytometry had revealed CD8+CD57+ cell expansion in the patients chosen for sequencing. Researchers used genomic DNA as the template to profile TCR beta VDJ and CDR3. Each CDR3 protein is one row after TCRdb ran MiXCR on the reads. The sample contains fewer than 300,000 distinct CDR3 sequences, roughly 80% of which appear only once. This TCR was sampled from a human donor with aplastic anemia. The sample taken for sequencing was sorted CD4+, CD8+, or CD8+CD57+ T cells (not recorded which) from PBMCs.

This CDR3 reads CASSFDRFGEADFFF. The CDR3 DNA reads TGTGCCAGCAGCTTTGATCGGTTCGGTGAAGCTGACTTTTTCTTT. The chain recombines TRBV7-9 with TRBJ1-1; D is ambiguous. Germline V gene lookup returns CDR1 SEHNR and CDR2 FQNEAQ (reference sequence). The CDR3 has 15 amino acids. V was pared by 3 bases and J by 13 bases, with 24 bases between.